The 27 T cell receptor beta chains below come from one sample, sequenced in a study of cytomegalovirus exposure and HLA in healthy donors (TCRdb year 2017). Libraries were constructed by the immunoSEQ multiplex PCR assay. For the multiplex PCR, a mixture combining 60 forward primers for TCR Vbeta segments and 13 reverse primers for TCR Jbeta segments was used. TCRdb provides this immuneACCESS table in a form limited to in-frame rearrangements. Some clones are lacking; in checked studies, under half of them reflect an unresolved V gene, and why the rest are absent is not known. The sample table lists roughly 120,000 clones, under 90% of them with a count of one. Approximately 2.7% of the sample goes to the ten largest clones. Sequencing input: PBMCs. The receptors originated from a woman aged 18-30 years in good health and CMV-seronegative.

This rearrangement joins TRBV7-9 to TRBJ2-3, with D perhaps TRBD2 (6 bases). The CDR3 runs 14 residues. V was shortened by 2 bases and J by 8 bases, with 14 bases between the two germline ends. Germline loops: CDR1 SEHNR, CDR2 FQNEAQ (reference sequence). This CDR3 reads CASSLPSTRGTQYF. The CDR3 coding sequence is TGTGCCAGCAGCTTACCTTCGACTAGAGGTACGCAGTATTTT.

The chain recombines TRBV19 with TRBJ1-2; TRBD1 aligns across 9 bases. The germline V gene has CDR1 LNHDA and CDR2 SQIVND (reference sequence). The CDR3 covers 12 residues. The V segment lost 11 bases and the J segment 4 bases; nucleotides outside the gene matches: 5. The CDR3 DNA sequence: TGTGCCTCGGGACAGGGCATCTATGGCTACACCTTC. This translates into CASGQGIYGYTF.

This chain uses TRBV29-1 with TRBJ2-3; TRBD2 is a possible D gene (5 bases). Germline V gene sequence: CDR1 SQVTM, CDR2 ANQGSEA. Trimming took 7 bases from V and 3 from J, leaving 11 bases between them. This CDR3 region has 12 residues. The CDR3 protein is CSGREGTDTQYF. In nucleotides, the CDR3 is TGCAGCGGCCGGGAAGGTACAGATACGCAGTATTTT.

This chain uses TRBV29-1 with TRBJ1-4; perhaps TRBD1 as D (5 bases). Trimming removed 4 bases from V and 7 bases from J, with 10 bases in between. This CDR3 has 12 residues. CDR1 is SQVTM, CDR2 ANQGSEA, per germline. DNA of the CDR3: TGCAGCGTTGTAGGGGTGGGTGAAAAACTGTTTTTT. Amino acid sequence: CSVVGVGEKLFF. The whole variable domain, filled in from reference TRBV29-1 and TRBJ1-4, reads SAVISQKPSRDICQRGTSLTIQCQVDSQVTMMFWYRQQPGQSLTLIATANQGSEATYESGFVIDKFPISRPNLTFSTLTVSNMSPEDSSIYLCSVVGVGEKLFFGSGTQLSVL.

The chain combines TRBV7-2 with TRBJ1-3, with TRBD1 matching over 8 bases. V shed 6 bases, J shed 0 bases, and the junction held 4 bases outside the gene matches. This CDR3 spans 15 amino acids. Germline loops: CDR1 SGHTA, CDR2 FQGNSA. CDR3 DNA sequence: TGTGCCAGCAGTTCAGACAGGGGCTCTGGAAACACCATATATTTT. Protein sequence: CASSSDRGSGNTIYF. The whole variable domain, remainder taken from reference TRBV7-2 and TRBJ1-3, is GAGVSQSPSNKVTEKGKDVELRCDPISGHTALYWYRQSLGQGLEFLIYFQGNSAPDKSGLPSDRFSAERTGGSVSTLTIQRTQQEDSAVYLCASSSDRGSGNTIYFGEGSWLTVV.

This clone has just a few counts. The chain is built from TRBV28 and TRBJ2-3; 9 bases are shared with TRBD1. The CDR3 totals 15 residues. CDR1 and CDR2 from the germline V gene are MDHEN and SYDVKM. V lost 2 bases and J lost 8; bases outside the gene matches: 8. The CDR3 DNA reads as TGTGCCAGCAGTTTAACCGGACAGGGGAAGGGTACGCAGTATTTT. Amino acids: CASSLTGQGKGTQYF.

The chain couples TRBV18 to TRBJ2-1, with D perhaps TRBD2 (6 bases). Germline V CDR1 and CDR2: KGHSH, LQKENI. The CDR3 is 15 amino acids. Trimming removed 0 bases from V and 0 bases from J, with 6 bases in between. The CDR3 reads CASSPPGSSYNEQFF. The DNA for the CDR3 is TGTGCCAGCTCACCACCCGGGAGCTCCTACAATGAGCAGTTCTTC.

This clone has only a few counts. The CDR3 spells CASSSGENEQFF. CDR3 bases: TGCGCCAGCAGCTCGGGGGAGAATGAGCAGTTCTTC. The rearrangement links TRBV5-1 to TRBJ2-1, with D maybe TRBD2 (6 bases). V was pared by 3 bases and J by 7 bases, with 8 bases between. The CDR3 is 12 residues long. Germline assignment: CDR1 SGHRS and CDR2 YFSETQ.

In its sample, this clone was seen once. V gene TRBV7-2 combines with J gene TRBJ1-3; 8 bases line up with TRBD1. Losses at the gene ends were 5 bases for V and 0 bases for J; bases not matched to a gene: 3. Germline assignment: CDR1 SGHTA and CDR2 FQGNSA. The CDR3 has 15 residues. CDR3 amino acids: CASSSTGGSGNTIYF. CDR3 sequence (DNA): TGTGCCAGCAGCAGTACAGGGGGCTCTGGAAACACCATATATTTT.

This clone was recorded only once. The chain has TRBV9 and TRBJ2-3; 8 bases match TRBD2. The CDR3 extends over 16 amino acids. The germline CDR1 and CDR2 sequences are SGDLS and YYNGEE. Unmatched junction bases numbered 10, after V lost 4 bases and J lost 3 bases. The CDR3: CASSSRGGIGTDTQYF. CDR3 DNA sequence: TGTGCCAGCAGCTCCCGGGGGGGGATAGGGACAGATACGCAGTATTTT.

The V gene is TRBV7-8, the J gene TRBJ2-7, with a weak D call TRBD2 (6 bases). Deletions cut 2 bases from V and 2 bases from J, with 10 bases between. The CDR3 covers 14 residues. The germline V gene has CDR1 SGHVS and CDR2 FQNEAQ. The CDR3 region is CASSLLRGTYEQYF. As DNA, the CDR3 is TGTGCCAGCAGCTTATTGCGGGGTACCTACGAGCAGTACTTC.

This chain connects TRBV7-9 to TRBJ2-3, with 10 bases aligning to TRBD1. CDR1 and CDR2 from the germline V gene are SEHNR and FQNEAQ (reference sequence). V was clipped by 5 bases and J by 2 bases; unmatched bases: 4. The CDR3 covers 15 residues. This chain's CDR3 is CASSPGQGHTDTQYF. DNA of the CDR3: TGTGCCAGCAGCCCGGGACAGGGGCACACAGATACGCAGTATTTT. Using reference TRBV7-9 and TRBJ2-3 for the parts outside the CDR3, the full variable domain is DTGVSQNPRHKITKRGQNVTFRCDPISEHNRLYWYRQTLGQGPEFLTYFQNEAQLEKSRLLSDRFSAERPKGSFSTLEIQRTEQGDSAMYLCASSPGQGHTDTQYFGPGTRLTVL.

This clone has a single count. This chain uses TRBV6-6 with TRBJ1-2, with 8 bases lining up with TRBD1. Unmatched junction bases numbered 7, after V lost 4 bases and J lost 9 bases. Looked up from germline, CDR1 is MNHNY and CDR2 is SVGAGI (reference sequence). The CDR3 covers 13 residues. In DNA, the CDR3 is TGTGCCAGCAGTTCCCGGACAGGGACCAGCTACACCTTC. Its translation: CASSSRTGTSYTF.

This clone was seen more than once but under ten times. This chain links TRBV28 with TRBJ1-5; D is possibly TRBD1 (5 bases). Germline CDR1 and CDR2: MDHEN and SYDVKM. The CDR3 sequence is 16 residues long. V was trimmed by 1 base and J by 0 bases, leaving 10 bases between them. CDR3 in amino acids: CASSLYQGYSNQPQHF. The CDR3 DNA follows: TGTGCCAGCAGTTTATACCAGGGATATAGCAATCAGCCCCAGCATTTT.

This chain joins TRBV18 and TRBJ2-3; 9 nucleotides match TRBD2. The CDR3 runs 17 residues. With 5 bases clipped from V and 1 base from J, the junction kept 10 bases outside the gene matches. Germline values: CDR1 KGHSH, CDR2 LQKENI. The CDR3: CASSSRAGGPGTDTQYF. The CDR3, as DNA: TGTGCCAGCTCATCGCGAGCGGGAGGCCCGGGCACAGATACGCAGTATTTT.

This clone was found once. V and J are TRBV13 and TRBJ2-1; the match to TRBD2 covers 9 bases. Germline-derived CDR1 and CDR2 are PRHDT and FYEKMQ (reference sequence). The length of the CDR3 is 16 residues. Trimming cost V 4 bases and J 4 bases; bases outside gene matches: 8. In nucleotides, the CDR3 is TGTGCCAGCAGCTCGCCGGGACTAGCCTCTTACAATGAGCAGTTCTTC. As protein: CASSSPGLASYNEQFF.

The V gene is TRBV6-1, the J gene TRBJ1-6; 12 bases align to TRBD1. CDR3 length: 15 amino acids. CDR1 is MNHNS, CDR2 SASEGT, per germline. J was trimmed by 9 bases and V by 4 bases; bases with no gene match: 4. CDR3 loop: CASSGRDRGLSPLHF. As DNA, the CDR3 is TGTGCCAGCAGTGGCAGGGACAGGGGGCTTTCACCCCTCCACTTT.

V is TRBV5-1 and J is TRBJ2-7, with D perhaps TRBD1 (5 bases). The V end was cut by 2 bases, the J end by 2 bases, with 11 bases between. The germline V gene encodes CDR1 SGHRS and CDR2 YFSETQ. The CDR3 is made up of 14 amino acids. CDR3 coding DNA: TGCGCCAGCAGCTTAGGGGCAGGGACCTACGAGCAGTACTTC. It translates to CASSLGAGTYEQYF.

The chain is built from TRBV27 and TRBJ1-6; 7 bases fit TRBD1. V shed 8 bases and J 2 bases; nucleotides not matched to a gene: 6. This CDR3 is 15 amino acids long. Germline CDR1 reads MNHEY; CDR2 reads SMNVEV (reference sequence). Written as DNA, the CDR3 is TGTGCCAGCCAGACCGGGACAGCCTATAATTCACCCCTCCACTTT. This codes for CASQTGTAYNSPLHF.

The chain couples TRBV5-1 to TRBJ1-2; tentatively, D is TRBD1 (5 bases). The CDR3 is 15 residues long. Trimming shortened V by 2 bases and J by 4 bases, and 15 bases separated the two germline ends. Germline V gene lookup returns CDR1 SGHRS and CDR2 YFSETQ. CDR3 residues: CASSFEGESGYGYTF. In DNA, the CDR3 is TGCGCCAGCAGCTTTGAAGGGGAATCGGGCTATGGCTACACCTTC. Using reference TRBV5-1 and TRBJ1-2 for the parts outside the CDR3, the full variable domain is KAGVTQTPRYLIKTRGQQVTLSCSPISGHRSVSWYQQTPGQGLQFLFEYFSETQRNKGNFPGRFSGRQFSNSRSEMNVSTLELGDSALYLCASSFEGESGYGYTFGSGTRLTVV.

The chain carries TRBV30 and TRBJ2-4; 8 bases align to TRBD1. Germline V gene sequence: CDR1 GTSNPN, CDR2 SVGIG (reference sequence). The V gene end was trimmed by 1 base and the J gene end by 14 bases; junction bases not matched to a gene: 7. The CDR3 loop spans 12 amino acids. For the CDR3, the DNA is TGTGCCTGGAGTGCAGGGGGCATGGGGAAGTACTTC. This codes for CAWSAGGMGKYF.

The rearrangement joins TRBV28 to TRBJ1-1, with 10 positions matching TRBD1. The germline CDR1 and CDR2 sequences are MDHEN and SYDVKM. The CDR3 runs to 15 residues. Trimming removed 5 bases from V and 8 bases from J; junction bases left unmatched: 11. The CDR3 bases are TGTGCCAGCAGTACTATCGCCGGGACAGGGGACGAAGCTTTCTTT. It translates to CASSTIAGTGDEAFF.

The chain combines TRBV19 with TRBJ1-1; D remains unclear. Germline values: CDR1 LNHDA, CDR2 SQIVND (reference sequence). Trimming took off 9 bases at V and 4 bases at J, with 18 bases between the two ends. The CDR3 runs 14 residues. The CDR3 DNA reads as TGTGCCAGCTTTAATACAGAATCGAGCACTGAAGCTTTCTTT. Amino acid sequence: CASFNTESSTEAFF.

This clone was picked up a small number of times. This rearrangement joins TRBV6-6 to TRBJ1-3, with D possibly being TRBD1 (5 bases). Germline CDR1 is MNHNY and CDR2 is SVGAGI (reference sequence). This CDR3 contains 15 residues. V was trimmed by 6 bases and J by 6 bases, leaving 18 bases between them. For the CDR3, the DNA is TGTGCCAGCAGGGATCGCTGGGGGGGTGAAAACACCATATATTTT. Translated, it gives CASRDRWGGENTIYF.

As concerns this clone: Other DNA sequences in the sample encode the same CDR3. The V gene is TRBV28, the J gene TRBJ1-5; 7 positions match TRBD1. Per germline, CDR1 MDHEN and CDR2 SYDVKM. Losses at the gene ends were 6 bases for V and 4 bases for J; bases not matched to a gene: 3. This CDR3 has 13 residues. In DNA, the CDR3 is TGTGCCAGCAGCCTACAGGGGAATCAGCCCCAGCATTTT. Its translation is CASSLQGNQPQHF.

The J gene is TRBJ1-1, the V gene TRBV9; TRBD1 might be the D (6 bases). This CDR3 comprises 15 residues. Per germline, CDR1 SGDLS and CDR2 YYNGEE. Trimming shortened V by 1 base and J by 1 base, and 11 bases separated the two germline ends. The CDR3 DNA follows: TGTGCCAGCAGCGTAACAGGGCAATCGAACACTGAAGCTTTCTTT. This encodes CASSVTGQSNTEAFF.

The chain joins TRBV5-1 to TRBJ1-5, with unresolved D. The CDR3 runs 13 residues. V lost 0 bases, J lost 2 bases, and 3 bases lay in between. CDR1 is SGHRS, CDR2 YFSETQ, per germline. DNA for the CDR3: TGCGCCAGCAGCTTGGCGGGCAATCAGCCCCAGCATTTT. Translating gives CASSLAGNQPQHF.